This T cell receptor beta chain was obtained from a study of a mutant IDH1 vaccine in newly diagnosed glioma. Study-wide background: Patients began vaccination 4-6 weeks after radiotherapy alone, or with temozolomide cycles. Most patients had radiochemotherapy with temozolomide before enrollment; others had one alone.

This CDR3 region has 13 residues. V lost 6 bases to trimming and J lost 4 bases, with 13 bases between them. The germline V gene has CDR1 SGHVS and CDR2 FQNEAQ. With respect to this clone: Its matching antigen is unknown.

Time point meaning: week 35, safety follow-up. The investigators gave 300 ug of mutant IDH1 20-mer peptide in each vaccine dose, together with topical imiquimod. Data came from immunoSEQ multiplex PCR; TCRdb stores just in-frame clones and leaves some out. The sample lists tens of thousands of clones, around 81% seen once, with 5.4% in the top ten. The sequencing used PBMCs, collected from a glioma patient whose treatment included an IDH1 peptide vaccine. The V gene is TRBV7-8, the J gene TRBJ2-7; the D is unclear. The sequence was obtained from a man aged 35 to 55 with glioma. The CDR3 protein is CASSSLPNYEQYF. CDR3 coding DNA: TGTGCCAGCAGTTCCCTGCCGAATTACGAGCAGTACTTC.